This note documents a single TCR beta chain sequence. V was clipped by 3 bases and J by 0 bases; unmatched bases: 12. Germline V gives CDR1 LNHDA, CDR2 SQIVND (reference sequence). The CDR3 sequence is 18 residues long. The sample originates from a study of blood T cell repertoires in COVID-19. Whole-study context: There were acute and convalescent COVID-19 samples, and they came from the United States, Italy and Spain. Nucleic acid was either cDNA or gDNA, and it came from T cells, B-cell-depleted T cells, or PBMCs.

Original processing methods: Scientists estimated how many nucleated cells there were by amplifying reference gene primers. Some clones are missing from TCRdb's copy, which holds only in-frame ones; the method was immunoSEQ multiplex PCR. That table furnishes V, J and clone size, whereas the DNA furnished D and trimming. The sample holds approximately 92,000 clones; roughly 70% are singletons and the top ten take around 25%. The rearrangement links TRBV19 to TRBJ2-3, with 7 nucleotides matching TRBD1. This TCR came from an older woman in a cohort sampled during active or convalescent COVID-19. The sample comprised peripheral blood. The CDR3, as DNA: TGTGCCAGTAGTATGGCCCTCAGGGGACAGATTAGCACAGATACGCAGTATTTT. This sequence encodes CASSMALRGQISTDTQYF.